This TCR beta chain was observed in a study of CXCR3-negative and CXCR3-positive naive CD8 T cells. Study conclusions and caveats: Naive cells positive for CXCR3 carried more hydrophobic TRB CDR3s than CXCR3-negative ones.

UMI labels and 5' RACE were used to prepare the TRB cDNA libraries. Reprocessing the 5' RACE reads, TCRdb reports a single entry for every CDR3 protein and omits DNA. Seen in this sample are approximately 98,000 distinct CDR3 sequences; the ten most common clones hold 1.1%. In regard to this clonotype: Antigen specificity is unknown.

CDR1 and CDR2 (germline): SQVTM, ANQGSEA. The CDR3 length is 12 residues. The sample comprised naive CXCR3+ CD8+ T cells from blood. Subset of the sample: CD45RO-CCR7+CD27+CD95- naive CD8+ T cells expressing CXCR3 (TNR3+). The receptor's source is a human donor in good health. Some clones in this sample may be carry-over from other donors' samples. The chain carries TRBV29-1 and TRBJ1-1; checking the TCRdb D call of TRBD1 is not possible without DNA. The CDR3 loop reads CSVVWRPAEAFF.